The rows below give T cell receptor beta chains drawn from one sample of a study of T cell repertoires in cytomegalovirus infection. One entry per CDR3 protein, called by TCRdb with MiXCR from the reads. The table lists about 770,000 distinct CDR3 sequences, just under 30% of them singletons, with approximately 14% in the top ten. For these receptors, no antigen is known. The starting material was cultured CD8+ T cells from PBMCs, obtained from culture after CMV antigen stimulation. The receptors derive from a human donor in good health (CMV status not recorded). Some clones in this sample may be carry-over from other donors' samples. CDR3s include the opening cysteine and the closing phenylalanine or tryptophan. Fields, in order: V gene, clone size, D gene, J gene, CDR3 protein, CDR3 DNA. A D gene is named only where the DNA matches it firmly. Only part of the rows carry a size: once, few, many, or a class if the clone is expanded.

v_call: TRBV7-4
clone_size: many
d_call: TRBD2
j_call: TRBJ2-1
cdr3_aa: CASSLTAGGPLYNEQFF
cdr3_nt: TGTGCCAGCAGCTTAACTGCGGGGGGGCCCCTTTACAATGAGCAGTTCTTC

v_call: TRBV4-1
clone_size: -
d_call: -
j_call: TRBJ2-7
cdr3_aa: CASSQLLSGGSITYEQYF
cdr3_nt: TGCGCCAGCAGCCAACTACTCTCCGGAGGCTCCATTACCTACGAGCAGTACTTC

v_call: TRBV4-3
clone_size: -
d_call: TRBD2
j_call: TRBJ2-5
cdr3_aa: CASSQDQTSGGGETQYF
cdr3_nt: TGCGCCAGCAGCCAAGATCAGACTAGCGGGGGTGGGGAGACCCAGTACTTC

v_call: TRBV5-1
clone_size: -
d_call: -
j_call: TRBJ2-1
cdr3_aa: CASSLDPDFSSYNEQFF
cdr3_nt: TGCGCCAGCAGCCTCGACCCGGACTTTAGCTCCTACAATGAGCAGTTCTTC

v_call: TRBV12-3/TRBV12-4
clone_size: -
d_call: -
j_call: TRBJ2-1
cdr3_aa: CASSLVGGPNEQFF
cdr3_nt: TGTGCCAGCAGTTTAGTGGGGGGGCCTAATGAGCAGTTCTTC

v_call: TRBV7-9
clone_size: few
d_call: -
j_call: TRBJ1-5
cdr3_aa: CASSPGRGQPQHF
cdr3_nt: TGTGCCAGCAGCCCGGGGAGGGGCCAGCCCCAGCATTTT

v_call: TRBV7-6
clone_size: -
d_call: TRBD2
j_call: TRBJ2-1
cdr3_aa: CASSSSGGAFF
cdr3_nt: TGTGCCAGCAGCTCTAGCGGGGGGGCGTTCTTC

v_call: TRBV2
clone_size: -
d_call: TRBD1
j_call: TRBJ1-1
cdr3_aa: CASSGWGGTGEAFF
cdr3_nt: TGTGCCAGCAGCGGATGGGGGGGGACAGGGGAAGCTTTCTTT

v_call: TRBV19
clone_size: -
d_call: TRBD1
j_call: TRBJ1-1
cdr3_aa: CASKDRASTEAFF
cdr3_nt: TGTGCCAGCAAGGACAGGGCGTCCACTGAAGCTTTCTTT

v_call: TRBV6-1
clone_size: -
d_call: TRBD1
j_call: TRBJ2-1
cdr3_aa: CASSLSGTGLSEQFF
cdr3_nt: TGTGCCAGCAGTTTATCCGGGACAGGCTTATCTGAGCAGTTCTTC

v_call: TRBV7-9
clone_size: -
d_call: -
j_call: TRBJ1-2
cdr3_aa: CASSLGIGYTF
cdr3_nt: TGTGCCAGCAGCTTGGGGATAGGCTACACCTTC

v_call: TRBV7-8
clone_size: many
d_call: -
j_call: TRBJ1-1
cdr3_aa: CASSPLRTEAFF
cdr3_nt: TGTGCCAGCAGCCCATTGCGCACTGAAGCTTTCTTT

v_call: TRBV7-3
clone_size: many
d_call: TRBD2
j_call: TRBJ2-1
cdr3_aa: CASSLSGSSGGASNEQFF
cdr3_nt: TGTGCCAGCAGCTTAAGCGGATCCAGCGGGGGGGCCTCAAATGAGCAGTTCTTC

v_call: TRBV6-5
clone_size: few
d_call: -
j_call: TRBJ2-2
cdr3_aa: CASSYRLAGADTGELFF
cdr3_nt: TGTGCCAGCAGTTATCGCCTCGCGGGGGCAGACACCGGGGAGCTGTTTTTT

v_call: TRBV4-1
clone_size: -
d_call: TRBD1
j_call: TRBJ1-4
cdr3_aa: CASSPWTGGNEKLFF
cdr3_nt: TGCGCCAGCAGCCCTTGGACAGGGGGTAACGAAAAACTGTTTTTT

v_call: TRBV29-1
clone_size: -
d_call: TRBD2
j_call: TRBJ2-1
cdr3_aa: CSVGKSGGAHNEQFF
cdr3_nt: TGCAGCGTTGGGAAGAGCGGGGGGGCCCACAATGAGCAGTTCTTC

v_call: TRBV4-1
clone_size: few
d_call: -
j_call: TRBJ1-5
cdr3_aa: CASSHVQAAPQPQHF
cdr3_nt: TGCGCCAGCAGCCACGTCCAGGCCGCCCCTCAGCCCCAGCATTTT

v_call: TRBV6-1
clone_size: few
d_call: TRBD1
j_call: TRBJ1-1
cdr3_aa: CASSDNRGTEAFF
cdr3_nt: TGTGCCAGCAGTGATAACAGGGGCACTGAAGCTTTCTTT

v_call: TRBV6-4
clone_size: -
d_call: TRBD1
j_call: TRBJ1-6
cdr3_aa: CASSDSTGGNSPLHF
cdr3_nt: TGTGCCAGCAGTGACTCGACAGGGGGCAATTCACCCCTCCACTTT

v_call: TRBV24-1
clone_size: few
d_call: TRBD1
j_call: TRBJ2-1
cdr3_aa: CATSDLGQGGEQFF
cdr3_nt: TGTGCCACCAGTGATTTGGGACAGGGTGGTGAGCAGTTCTTC

v_call: TRBV19
clone_size: few
d_call: -
j_call: TRBJ2-1
cdr3_aa: CASSIGHYNEQFF
cdr3_nt: TGTGCCAGTAGTATAGGGCACTACAATGAGCAGTTCTTC

v_call: TRBV12-5
clone_size: -
d_call: TRBD1
j_call: TRBJ2-5
cdr3_aa: CASGPGQGYLGETQYF
cdr3_nt: TGTGCTAGTGGCCCGGGACAGGGATATTTAGGAGAGACCCAGTACTTC

v_call: TRBV15
clone_size: -
d_call: TRBD1
j_call: TRBJ2-1
cdr3_aa: CATSRDLAQGDEQFF
cdr3_nt: TGTGCCACCAGCAGAGACCTTGCCCAGGGGGATGAGCAGTTCTTC

v_call: TRBV11-3
clone_size: -
d_call: -
j_call: TRBJ2-1
cdr3_aa: CASSGRDKPYNEQFF
cdr3_nt: TGTGCCAGCAGCGGCCGGGACAAACCCTACAATGAGCAGTTCTTC

v_call: TRBV7-9
clone_size: many
d_call: -
j_call: TRBJ2-7
cdr3_aa: CASSSPGNYEQYF
cdr3_nt: TGTGCCAGCAGCTCTCCGGGGAACTACGAGCAGTACTTC

v_call: TRBV24-1
clone_size: -
d_call: -
j_call: TRBJ2-2
cdr3_aa: CATSDHKVGELFF
cdr3_nt: TGTGCCACCAGTGATCATAAAGTCGGGGAGCTGTTTTTT

v_call: TRBV7-2
clone_size: many
d_call: -
j_call: TRBJ1-5
cdr3_aa: CASSLGGGAQHF
cdr3_nt: TGTGCCAGCAGCTTAGGGGGGGGTGCCCAGCATTTT

v_call: TRBV7-2
clone_size: many
d_call: -
j_call: TRBJ1-5
cdr3_aa: CASSTLRSGGGNQPQHF
cdr3_nt: TGTGCCAGCAGCACCCTCCGATCTGGGGGCGGCAATCAGCCCCAGCATTTT

v_call: TRBV6-8
clone_size: -
d_call: -
j_call: TRBJ1-1
cdr3_aa: CASTDVGARAFF
cdr3_nt: TGTGCCAGCACCGACGTGGGTGCAAGAGCTTTCTTT

v_call: TRBV19
clone_size: -
d_call: -
j_call: TRBJ1-1
cdr3_aa: CASGHRANTEAFF
cdr3_nt: TGTGCCAGCGGGCACAGGGCGAACACTGAAGCTTTCTTT

v_call: TRBV7-6
clone_size: once
d_call: -
j_call: TRBJ2-4
cdr3_aa: CASSLIPPGLEDIQYF
cdr3_nt: TGTGCCAGCAGCTTAATTCCCCCCGGGCTCGAAGACATTCAGTACTTC

v_call: TRBV4-1
clone_size: -
d_call: -
j_call: TRBJ1-2
cdr3_aa: CASSQDYPPNYGYTF
cdr3_nt: TGCGCCAGCAGCCAAGATTACCCCCCCAACTATGGCTACACCTTC

v_call: TRBV5-4
clone_size: -
d_call: -
j_call: TRBJ1-1
cdr3_aa: CASSWLGATTEAFF
cdr3_nt: TGTGCCAGCAGCTGGCTGGGGGCGACCACTGAAGCTTTCTTT

v_call: TRBV10-3
clone_size: -
d_call: TRBD1
j_call: TRBJ1-4
cdr3_aa: CAISDPGQGARAEKLFF
cdr3_nt: TGTGCCATCAGTGACCCGGGACAGGGGGCGCGAGCTGAAAAACTGTTTTTT

v_call: TRBV7-8
clone_size: many
d_call: TRBD1
j_call: TRBJ2-1
cdr3_aa: CASSPDRVGNEQFF
cdr3_nt: TGTGCCAGCAGCCCGGACAGGGTCGGCAATGAGCAGTTCTTC

v_call: TRBV7-4
clone_size: -
d_call: TRBD1
j_call: TRBJ1-1
cdr3_aa: CASSLGGQGARTEAFF
cdr3_nt: TGTGCCAGCAGCTTAGGAGGACAGGGGGCGCGCACTGAAGCTTTCTTT

v_call: TRBV5-1
clone_size: -
d_call: -
j_call: TRBJ1-2
cdr3_aa: CASSSLEGNGYTF
cdr3_nt: TGCGCCAGCAGCTCTCTGGAAGGGAATGGCTACACCTTC

v_call: TRBV19
clone_size: -
d_call: TRBD2
j_call: TRBJ2-1
cdr3_aa: CASSMGGGYNEQFF
cdr3_nt: TGTGCCAGTAGTATGGGCGGGGGGTACAATGAGCAGTTCTTC

v_call: TRBV7-8
clone_size: -
d_call: TRBD2
j_call: TRBJ2-1
cdr3_aa: CASSQRTRYLAYNEQFF
cdr3_nt: TGTGCCAGCAGCCAGAGGACTAGATATCTAGCCTACAATGAGCAGTTCTTC

v_call: TRBV12-3/TRBV12-4
clone_size: few
d_call: TRBD1
j_call: TRBJ1-1
cdr3_aa: CASNDRGLEAFF
cdr3_nt: TGTGCCAGCAACGACAGGGGGCTGGAAGCTTTCTTT

v_call: TRBV7-6
clone_size: many
d_call: -
j_call: TRBJ1-3
cdr3_aa: CASSLSEGSGNTIYF
cdr3_nt: TGTGCCAGCAGCTTAAGCGAGGGCTCTGGAAACACCATATATTTT

v_call: TRBV27
clone_size: -
d_call: TRBD2
j_call: TRBJ2-7
cdr3_aa: CASSLSGLAGSSYEQYF
cdr3_nt: TGTGCCAGCAGTTTATCGGGGCTAGCGGGAAGCTCCTACGAGCAGTACTTC

v_call: TRBV27
clone_size: -
d_call: -
j_call: TRBJ1-1
cdr3_aa: CASSLSWSEGMNTEAFF
cdr3_nt: TGTGCCAGCAGTTTATCTTGGAGCGAGGGTATGAACACTGAAGCTTTCTTT

v_call: TRBV28
clone_size: many
d_call: -
j_call: TRBJ1-6
cdr3_aa: CASSLGWGVLALGSPLHF
cdr3_nt: TGTGCCAGCAGTTTAGGGTGGGGAGTCTTAGCTCTGGGTTCACCCCTCCACTTT

v_call: TRBV7-9
clone_size: many
d_call: -
j_call: TRBJ2-2
cdr3_aa: CASTGVNTGELFF
cdr3_nt: TGTGCCAGTACGGGGGTGAACACCGGGGAGCTGTTTTTT

v_call: TRBV7-9
clone_size: -
d_call: -
j_call: TRBJ2-1
cdr3_aa: CASSAVGGLGNEQFF
cdr3_nt: TGTGCCAGCAGCGCCGTCGGGGGTCTAGGGAATGAGCAGTTCTTC

v_call: TRBV5-6
clone_size: few
d_call: -
j_call: TRBJ2-3
cdr3_aa: CASSPESADTQYF
cdr3_nt: TGTGCCAGCAGCCCGGAGAGTGCAGATACGCAGTATTTT

v_call: TRBV5-1
clone_size: -
d_call: TRBD1
j_call: TRBJ2-1
cdr3_aa: CASSLVDRGEQFF
cdr3_nt: TGCGCCAGCAGCTTGGTGGACAGGGGAGAGCAGTTCTTC

v_call: TRBV2
clone_size: -
d_call: -
j_call: TRBJ1-1
cdr3_aa: CASPKGPNTEAFF
cdr3_nt: TGTGCCAGTCCCAAGGGCCCTAACACTGAAGCTTTCTTT

v_call: TRBV7-7
clone_size: many
d_call: TRBD1
j_call: TRBJ2-7
cdr3_aa: CASSMDRVGSYEQYF
cdr3_nt: TGTGCTAGCAGCATGGACAGGGTGGGATCCTACGAGCAGTACTTC

v_call: TRBV6-5
clone_size: -
d_call: -
j_call: TRBJ2-5
cdr3_aa: CASSYFPMQGGAETQYF
cdr3_nt: TGTGCCAGCAGTTACTTCCCCATGCAGGGGGGAGCAGAGACCCAGTACTTC

v_call: TRBV7-9
clone_size: few
d_call: TRBD2
j_call: TRBJ2-3
cdr3_aa: CASIKERGVTDTQYF
cdr3_nt: TGTGCCAGCATCAAGGAGCGGGGAGTCACAGATACGCAGTATTTT

v_call: TRBV27
clone_size: -
d_call: -
j_call: TRBJ2-1
cdr3_aa: CASSLNSQNEQFF
cdr3_nt: TGTGCCAGCAGTTTGAACAGTCAAAATGAGCAGTTCTTC

v_call: TRBV6-2/TRBV6-3
clone_size: -
d_call: TRBD1
j_call: TRBJ2-3
cdr3_aa: CASSYSDRGWSDTQYF
cdr3_nt: TGTGCCAGCAGTTACTCAGACAGGGGGTGGTCCGATACGCAGTATTTT

v_call: TRBV24-1
clone_size: -
d_call: -
j_call: TRBJ2-5
cdr3_aa: CATSDTTAQETQYF
cdr3_nt: TGTGCCACCAGTGACACGACAGCCCAAGAGACCCAGTACTTC